The T cell receptor beta chain under discussion was sequenced for a study of T cell responses to AZD1222 COVID-19 vaccine. Broader study findings: Recipients of two AZD1222 doses showed rising Spike-specific TCR breadth and depth. The donor cohort was predominantly white British with a female majority, and clonal diversity may have been underestimated.

Clones were sequenced by immunoSEQ multiplex PCR, and TCRdb holds only the in-frame ones, with some missing. The sample lists 140,000 to 150,000 clones, roughly 90% seen once, with 1.7% in the top ten. Trimming left V 1 base short and J 2 bases short, with 15 bases between. The V gene's germline CDR1 is MNHNS and CDR2 SASEGT. The CDR3 sequence is 17 residues long. With regard to this clone: The antigen is unknown.

The clonotype comes from an adult in good health. The sample was peripheral blood, taken on day 0 of AZD1222 vaccination. The chain employs TRBV6-1 and TRBJ1-3; D is possibly TRBD1 (5 bases). CDR3 residues: CASSEGGNRTPGNTIYF. DNA for the CDR3: TGTGCCAGCAGTGAAGGGGGGAACAGGACCCCTGGAAACACCATATATTTT.